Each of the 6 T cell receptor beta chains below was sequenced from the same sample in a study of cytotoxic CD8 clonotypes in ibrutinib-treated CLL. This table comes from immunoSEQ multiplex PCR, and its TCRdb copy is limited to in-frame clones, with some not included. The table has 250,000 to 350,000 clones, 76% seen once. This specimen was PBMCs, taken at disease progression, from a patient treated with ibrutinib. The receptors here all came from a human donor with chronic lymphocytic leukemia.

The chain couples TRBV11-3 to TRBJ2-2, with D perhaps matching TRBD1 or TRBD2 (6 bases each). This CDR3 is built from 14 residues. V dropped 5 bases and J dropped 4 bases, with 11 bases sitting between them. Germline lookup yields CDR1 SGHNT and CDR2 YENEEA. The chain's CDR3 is CASSGGTPTGELFF. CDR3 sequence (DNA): TGTGCCAGCAGCGGCGGGACACCCACCGGGGAGCTGTTTTTT.

CDR3 region: CASRSGGSRRDTQYF. The CDR3 region has the DNA TGCGCCAGTCGTAGCGGGGGTTCTAGGAGGGATACGCAGTATTTT. The chain joins TRBV10-2 to TRBJ2-3, with 9 bases fitting TRBD2. Germline lookup yields CDR1 WSHSY and CDR2 SAAADI. With 9 bases clipped from V and 6 bases from J, the junction kept 13 bases outside the gene matches. The CDR3 runs to 15 residues.

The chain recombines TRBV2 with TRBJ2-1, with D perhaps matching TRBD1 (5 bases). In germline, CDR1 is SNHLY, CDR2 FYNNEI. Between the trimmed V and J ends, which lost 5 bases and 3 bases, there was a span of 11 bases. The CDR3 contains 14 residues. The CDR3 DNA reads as TGTGCCAGCAGTCCTCGGACAAACTACAATGAGCAGTTCTTC. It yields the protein CASSPRTNYNEQFF.

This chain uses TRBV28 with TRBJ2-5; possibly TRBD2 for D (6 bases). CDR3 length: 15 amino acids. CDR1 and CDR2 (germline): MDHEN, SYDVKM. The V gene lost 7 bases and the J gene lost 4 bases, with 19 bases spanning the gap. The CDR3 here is CASNMMSGGVETQYF. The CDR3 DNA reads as TGTGCCAGCAATATGATGAGCGGAGGGGTAGAGACCCAGTACTTC. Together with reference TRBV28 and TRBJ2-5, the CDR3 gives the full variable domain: DVKVTQSSRYLVKRTGEKVFLECVQDMDHENMFWYRQDPGLGLRLIYFSYDVKMKEKGDIPEGYSVSREKKERFSLILESASTNQTSMYLCASNMMSGGVETQYFGPGTRLLVL.

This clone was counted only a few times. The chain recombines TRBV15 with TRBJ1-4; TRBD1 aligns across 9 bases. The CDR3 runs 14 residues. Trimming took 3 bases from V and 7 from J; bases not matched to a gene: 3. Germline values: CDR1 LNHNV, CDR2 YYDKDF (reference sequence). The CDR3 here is CATSSRDRAEKLFF. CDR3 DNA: TGTGCCACCAGCAGCAGGGACAGGGCTGAAAAACTGTTTTTT. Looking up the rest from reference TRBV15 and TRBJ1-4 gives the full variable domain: DAMVIQNPRYQVTQFGKPVTLSCSQTLNHNVMYWYQQKSSQAPKLLFHYYDKDFNNEADTPDNFQSRRPNTSFCFLDIRSPGLGDTAMYLCATSSRDRAEKLFFGSGTQLSVL.

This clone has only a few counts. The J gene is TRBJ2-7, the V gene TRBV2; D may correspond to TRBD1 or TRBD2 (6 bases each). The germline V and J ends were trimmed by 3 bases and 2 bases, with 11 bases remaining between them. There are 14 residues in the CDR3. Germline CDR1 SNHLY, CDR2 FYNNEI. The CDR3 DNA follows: TGTGCCAGCAGTGATCGGAGGGGGGCCTACGAGCAGTACTTC. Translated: CASSDRRGAYEQYF.